One sample yielded the 6 T cell receptor beta chains listed below, sequenced in a study of CD8 T cells in ankylosing spondylitis. TCRdb independently ran MiXCR on the 5' RACE reads; one entry per CDR3 protein. The sample includes 100,000 to 150,000 distinct CDR3 sequences, over 6% of them seen just once. The specimen was blood, either unsorted or a sorted T cell fraction (not recorded which). These receptors originate from a male donor with ankylosing spondylitis or in good health (not recorded which).

This clonotype occurred many times. The chain links TRBV9 to TRBJ1-1; D remains unclear. Germline lookup yields CDR1 SGDLS and CDR2 YYNGEE. The ends were cut back, 4 bases at V and 0 bases at J, with 13 bases in the middle. The CDR3 runs 15 residues. CDR3 protein: CASSPREGMNTEAFF. In nucleotides, the CDR3 is TGTGCCAGCAGCCCGAGGGAGGGAATGAACACTGAAGCTTTCTTT. Together with reference TRBV9 and TRBJ1-1, the CDR3 gives the full variable domain: DSGVTQTPKHLITATGQRVTLRCSPRSGDLSVYWYQQSLDQGLQFLIQYYNGEERAKGNILERFSAQQFPDLHSELNLSSLELGDSALYFCASSPREGMNTEAFFGQGTRLTVV.

This clonotype was detected ten times or more. For the CDR3, the DNA is TGCGCCAGCAGCTCCCAACCACAAGCAACAGGGCGCACAGATACGCAGTATTTT. This codes for CASSSQPQATGRTDTQYF. The gene calls are TRBV5-1 and TRBJ2-3, with D possibly TRBD1 on 6 matching bases. Germline V gene lookup returns CDR1 SGHRS and CDR2 YFSETQ. The CDR3 loop spans 18 amino acids. Trimming removed 3 bases at V and 1 base at J, with 21 bases between.

This clonotype was detected many times. The chain links TRBV28 to TRBJ2-3; TRBD1 matches at 7 bases. Trimming at V came to 6 bases and at J to 2 bases, leaving 8 bases not matched to a gene. Germline values: CDR1 MDHEN, CDR2 SYDVKM. The CDR3 has 15 amino acids. The CDR3 loop is CASSTPTGYTDTQYF. The CDR3 coding sequence is TGTGCCAGCAGCACGCCGACAGGGTACACAGATACGCAGTATTTT. The complete variable domain, with remaining parts taken from reference TRBV28 and TRBJ2-3, reads DVKVTQSSRYLVKRTGEKVFLECVQDMDHENMFWYRQDPGLGLRLIYFSYDVKMKEKGDIPEGYSVSREKKERFSLILESASTNQTSMYLCASSTPTGYTDTQYFGPGTRLTVL.

This clonotype was seen at least ten times. This chain uses TRBV20-1 with TRBJ2-5; 9 bases agree with TRBD2. In germline, CDR1 is DFQATT, CDR2 SNEGSKA (reference sequence). There are 15 residues in the CDR3. The ends lost 0 bases at V and 4 bases at J; junction bases unmatched: 6. This CDR3 reads CSARDGSGSRETQYF. Here the CDR3 DNA reads TGCAGTGCTAGAGATGGTAGCGGGAGCCGAGAGACCCAGTACTTC.

In this sample, this clonotype turned up many times. The chain has TRBV6-2 or TRBV6-3 and TRBJ2-2; D remains unclear. CDR1 and CDR2 from the germline V gene are MNHEY and SVGEGT. The ends were cut back, 2 bases at V and 7 bases at J, with 2 bases in the middle. This CDR3 comprises 11 residues. CDR3 amino acids: CASSYGGELFF. Written as DNA, the CDR3 is TGTGCCAGCAGTTACGGCGGGGAGCTGTTTTTT.

In this sample, this clonotype turned up many times. The chain is built from TRBV5-1 and TRBJ2-1, with a tentative D call TRBD2 (6 bases). The CDR3 totals 16 residues. The ends were cut back, 1 base at V and 6 bases at J, with 17 bases in the middle. In germline, CDR1 is SGHRS, CDR2 YFSETQ. DNA for the CDR3: TGCGCCAGCAGCTTGCGACCGGGAGTCTCAACCAATGAGCAGTTCTTC. Translation: CASSLRPGVSTNEQFF. Complete variable domain (other parts from reference TRBV5-1 and TRBJ2-1): KAGVTQTPRYLIKTRGQQVTLSCSPISGHRSVSWYQQTPGQGLQFLFEYFSETQRNKGNFPGRFSGRQFSNSRSEMNVSTLELGDSALYLCASSLRPGVSTNEQFFGPGTRLTVL.